The 4 T cell receptor beta chains reported below all come from one sample, sequenced in a study of shared clonotypes between healthy human individuals. Here immunoSEQ multiplex PCR was the method, and the copy in TCRdb shows in-frame clones only, minus some. Here the sample spans under 2,500,000 clones, under 97% being singletons. Sequenced sample: naive CD4+ T cells sorted from blood. The subset here: CD45RA+ positively selected. Source of these receptors: a man aged 18 to 30 in good health.

This chain uses TRBV5-1 with TRBJ2-1; D remains unclear. The V and J ends lost 1 base and 6 bases respectively, with 5 bases between them. Germline CDR1 SGHRS, CDR2 YFSETQ. The CDR3 covers 12 residues. CDR3 in amino acids: CASSLTVNEQFF. The CDR3, as DNA: TGCGCCAGCAGCTTGACCGTCAATGAGCAGTTCTTC.

The chain recombines TRBV5-4 with TRBJ2-3; TRBD2 matches at 10 bases. CDR3 length: 16 amino acids. Germline CDR1 SGHNT, CDR2 YYREEE (reference sequence). After removal of 5 bases from V and 4 bases from J, the junction contained 10 bases not matched to a gene. The CDR3 DNA follows: TGTGCCAGCAGAATAGGTTCGGGACTAGCGTCAGATACGCAGTATTTT. It translates to CASRIGSGLASDTQYF.

The chain has TRBV18 and TRBJ2-5, with 11 bases identical to TRBD2. V shed 0 bases, J shed 4 bases, and the junction held 4 bases outside the gene matches. Germline CDR1 and CDR2: KGHSH and LQKENI. The CDR3 spans 16 residues. CDR3 coding DNA: TGTGCCAGCTCACCACCGCGACTAGCGGGGCTAGAGACCCAGTACTTC. Its protein is CASSPPRLAGLETQYF. The variable domain in full, completed from reference TRBV18 and TRBJ2-5, reads NAGVMQNPRHLVRRRGQEARLRCSPMKGHSHVYWYRQLPEEGLKFMVYLQKENIIDESGMPKERFSAEFPKEGPSILRIQQVVRGDSAAYFCASSPPRLAGLETQYFGPGTRLLVL.

The CDR3 protein is CASSTPIAGVREQYF. The CDR3 DNA reads as TGTGCCAGTAGTACCCCGATAGCGGGAGTAAGAGAGCAGTACTTC. The V gene is TRBV19, the J gene TRBJ2-7, with 9 bases lining up with TRBD2. V lost 4 bases, J lost 7 bases, and 11 bases stayed unmatched. This CDR3 is built from 15 residues. The germline V gene encodes CDR1 LNHDA and CDR2 SQIVND (reference sequence).